This paragraph reports one TCR beta chain. What it recognizes is unknown. 60 Vbeta and 13 Jbeta primers were used in PCR. The data were produced by immunoSEQ multiplex PCR, yet TCRdb's version contains in-frame clones alone and is incomplete. The sample shows some 150,000 clones, roughly 75% of them seen only once. The data are from a study of cytomegalovirus exposure and HLA in healthy donors. Whole-study results and caveats: Judged likely to be a sequencing artifact was a cluster of highly shared sequence variants. With DRB1 most and HLA-C fewest, TCR association rates differed between HLA loci in a later analysis. Per published accounts, TCR beta sequences correctly predicted the HLA-A and HLA-B alleles of most subjects. Productive rates of about 87% or about 30% were seen for most TCR beta V segments in an earlier analysis.

The length of the CDR3 is 15 residues. In germline, CDR1 is MGHDK, CDR2 SYGVNS. With 8 bases clipped from V and 2 bases from J, the junction kept 6 bases outside the gene matches. The chain uses TRBV25-1 and TRBJ2-7; 13 bases fit TRBD2. The clonotype originates from a man aged 25 to 40 in good health and CMV-seronegative. Sequenced sample: PBMCs. The DNA for the CDR3 is TGTGCCAGCTCCCAGGGACTAGCGGGACCCTACGAGCAGTACTTC. Translation: CASSQGLAGPYEQYF.